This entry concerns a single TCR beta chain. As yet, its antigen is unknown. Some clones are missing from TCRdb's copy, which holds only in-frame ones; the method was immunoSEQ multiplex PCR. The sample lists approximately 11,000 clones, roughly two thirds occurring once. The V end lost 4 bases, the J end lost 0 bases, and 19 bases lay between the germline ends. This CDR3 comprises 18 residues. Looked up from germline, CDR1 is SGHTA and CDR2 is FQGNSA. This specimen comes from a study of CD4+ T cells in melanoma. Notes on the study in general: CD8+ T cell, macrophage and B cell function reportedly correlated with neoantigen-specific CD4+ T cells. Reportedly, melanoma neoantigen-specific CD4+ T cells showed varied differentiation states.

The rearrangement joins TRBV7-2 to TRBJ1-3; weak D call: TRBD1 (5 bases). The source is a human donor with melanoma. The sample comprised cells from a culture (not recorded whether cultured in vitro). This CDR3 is CASSSGSGSPNSGNTIYF. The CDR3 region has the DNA TGTGCCAGCAGCTCAGGGAGCGGCAGTCCAAACTCTGGAAACACCATATATTTT. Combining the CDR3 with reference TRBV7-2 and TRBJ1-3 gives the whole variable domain GAGVSQSPSNKVTEKGKDVELRCDPISGHTALYWYRQSLGQGLEFLIYFQGNSAPDKSGLPSDRFSAERTGGSVSTLTIQRTQQEDSAVYLCASSSGSGSPNSGNTIYFGEGSWLTVV.